The 32 T cell receptor beta chains reported below all come from one sample, sequenced in a study of T cells in Graves' hyperthyroidism and ophthalmopathy. Authors of the study amplified TCR beta CDR3 regions from RNA transcripts. HTBI primers were the set used in a first-round RT-PCR of the TCR CDR3. Each CDR3 protein gets one entry after TCRdb re-called the multiplex PCR reads with MiXCR. The sample lists approximately 600,000 distinct CDR3 sequences, 11% to 15% seen once, with under 7% in the top ten. Sequences were obtained from blood. The receptor set was obtained from a woman in her twenties or thirties with Graves' hyperthyroidism that later progressed to Graves' ophthalmopathy.

This clonotype was seen repeatedly, ten times or more. The CDR3 reads CASRQGADFNQPQHF. The CDR3 DNA is TGTGCCAGCAGGCAGGGGGCGGATTTCAATCAGCCCCAGCATTTT. This rearrangement joins TRBV27 to TRBJ1-5; 8 bases align to TRBD1. The CDR3 is 15 amino acids. Germline loops: CDR1 MNHEY, CDR2 SMNVEV (reference sequence). V lost 6 bases and J lost 3; bases outside the gene matches: 7.

A few counts support this clonotype. This chain links TRBV7-9 with TRBJ2-1; possibly TRBD2 for D (6 bases). CDR3 size: 17 residues. The V end was cut by 4 bases, the J end by 0 bases, with 16 bases between. CDR1 is SEHNR and CDR2 is FQNEAQ in the germline V gene (reference sequence). The DNA for the CDR3 is TGTGCCAGCAGCTCACAGAGTAGCGGAAGCTCCTACAATGAGCAGTTCTTC. This sequence encodes CASSSQSSGSSYNEQFF. The full variable domain, with the rest looked up from reference TRBV7-9 and TRBJ2-1, is DTGVSQNPRHKITKRGQNVTFRCDPISEHNRLYWYRQTLGQGPEFLTYFQNEAQLEKSRLLSDRFSAERPKGSFSTLEIQRTEQGDSAMYLCASSSQSSGSSYNEQFFGPGTRLTVL.

Concerning this clonotype: A much larger clone differs by one base, so this may be a read error. CDR3 protein: CASSHREADTQYF. DNA of the CDR3: TGTGCCAGCAGTCACAGGGAGGCAGATACGCAGTATTTT. This chain uses TRBV27 with TRBJ2-3; D may be TRBD1 or TRBD2 (6 bases each). This CDR3 is 13 amino acids long. V gave up 5 bases and J gave up 4 bases, with 10 bases separating them. Germline-derived CDR1 and CDR2 are MNHEY and SMNVEV (reference sequence).

This clonotype was picked up many times. The rearrangement joins TRBV28 to TRBJ2-1, with 11 bases matching TRBD2. J lost 1 base, V lost 8 bases, and 10 bases had no gene match. This CDR3 spans 17 amino acids. Germline V gene data show CDR1 as MDHEN and CDR2 as SYDVKM. CDR3 loop: CASAGSGRASSYNEQFF. CDR3 in DNA: TGTGCCAGCGCTGGTAGCGGGAGGGCCTCGTCCTACAATGAGCAGTTCTTC.

There are many counts of this clonotype. This chain uses TRBV29-1 with TRBJ1-5; weak D call: TRBD1 (6 bases). The CDR3 is 14 amino acids. V was trimmed by 4 bases and J by 5 bases, leaving 15 bases between them. Germline V gene sequence: CDR1 SQVTM, CDR2 ANQGSEA. In nucleotides, the CDR3 is TGCAGCGTTGGAGAAGGGGGGTTCGATCAGCCCCAGCATTTT. Translated: CSVGEGGFDQPQHF.

This clonotype was found many times. The chain couples TRBV5-6 to TRBJ1-1, with a possible D match to TRBD1 (5 bases). The CDR3 is made up of 14 amino acids. Germline V gene data show CDR1 as SGHDT and CDR2 as YYEEEE. V shed 4 bases and J shed 1 base, with 11 bases lying between them. CDR3 DNA sequence: TGTGCCAGCAGCCGACCCACAGGGAACACTGAAGCTTTCTTT. This sequence encodes CASSRPTGNTEAFF.

To note about this clonotype: A much larger clonotype is one base distant, so this may be a read error. The V and J genes are TRBV12-3 or TRBV12-4 and TRBJ1-4; D gene unclear. CDR3 length equals 12 residues. Here the CDR3 DNA reads TGTGCCAACAGTGTGATGGGAGAAAAACTGTTTTTT. It codes for CANSVMGEKLFF.

CDR3 region: CASSTRDRHYGYTF. CDR3 DNA: TGTGCCAGTAGTACGAGGGACAGGCACTATGGCTACACCTTC. This sequence joins TRBV19 and TRBJ1-2; TRBD1 agrees at 8 bases. From germline, CDR1 is LNHDA and CDR2 SQIVND (reference sequence). Losses at the gene ends were 4 bases for V and 3 bases for J; bases not matched to a gene: 4. This CDR3 spans 14 amino acids.

A note on this clonotype: Germline is not matched at one junction end, which may reflect a read error. This CDR3 is CASSGQGPPGNTIYF. The CDR3 DNA reads as TGCGCCAGCAGCGGACAGGGACCCCCTGGAAACACCATATATTTT. V gene TRBV11-2 combines with J gene TRBJ1-3; 8 bases agree with TRBD1. The CDR3 loop spans 15 amino acids. CDR1 is SGHAT, CDR2 FQNNGV, per germline. The full variable domain, with the rest looked up from reference TRBV11-2 and TRBJ1-3, is EAGVAQSPRYKIIEKRQSVAFWCNPISGHATLYWYQQILGQGPKLLIQFQNNGVVDDSQLPKDRFSAERLKGVDSTLKIQPAKLEDSAVYLCASSGQGPPGNTIYFGEGSWLTVV.

The J gene is TRBJ1-2, the V gene TRBV2; no clear D. The germline gives CDR1 SNHLY, CDR2 FYNNEI. Trimming stripped 7 bases from V and 0 bases from J, with 9 bases between. The CDR3 is made up of 13 amino acids. In DNA, the CDR3 is TGTGCCAGCATGGAAAGTGCTAACTATGGCTACACCTTC. Translated: CASMESANYGYTF.

The chain uses TRBV5-1 and TRBJ2-1; 7 bases line up with TRBD2. Germline lookup yields CDR1 SGHRS and CDR2 YFSETQ. This CDR3 comprises 15 residues. V shed 0 bases, J shed 7 bases, and the junction held 7 bases outside the gene matches. CDR3: CASSLEGTKENEQFF. CDR3 bases: TGCGCCAGCAGCTTGGAGGGGACTAAGGAAAATGAGCAGTTCTTC.

The genes are TRBV6-6 and TRBJ1-1, with D uncertain. Germline loops: CDR1 MNHNY, CDR2 SVGAGI (reference sequence). The V and J ends lost 2 bases and 5 bases respectively, with 15 bases between them. The CDR3 is made up of 15 amino acids. CDR3 region: CASSYDIGLGTEAFF. Written as DNA, the CDR3 is TGTGCCAGCAGTTACGATATAGGGTTAGGGACTGAAGCTTTCTTT.

This clonotype was found a few times. The chain is built from TRBV25-1 and TRBJ2-5, with D perhaps given as TRBD1 or TRBD2 (5 bases each). The germline gives CDR1 MGHDK, CDR2 SYGVNS. V dropped 5 bases and J dropped 4 bases, with 11 bases sitting between them. The CDR3 runs to 13 residues. The CDR3, as DNA: TGTGCCAGCAGTCCCGGGACGTTAGAGACCCAGTACTTC. Its translation: CASSPGTLETQYF.

This clonotype was counted between two and nine times. The chain carries TRBV5-1 and TRBJ1-1; D is ambiguous. V was trimmed by 7 bases and J by 4 bases, leaving 14 bases between them. This CDR3 contains 13 residues. Germline V gives CDR1 SGHRS, CDR2 YFSETQ. In DNA form, the CDR3 reads TGCGCCAGCGCCCCGTCGGAGGGCACTGAAGCTTTCTTT. It specifies CASAPSEGTEAFF.

The sample holds a few counts of this clonotype. The gene calls are TRBV30 and TRBJ2-5; 11 bases agree with TRBD1. Germline CDR1 and CDR2: GTSNPN and SVGIG (reference sequence). V shed 3 bases and J 4 bases; nucleotides not matched to a gene: 1. This CDR3 has 13 residues. CDR3 in amino acids: CAWSGTGGETQYF. The CDR3, as DNA: TGTGCCTGGAGCGGGACAGGGGGAGAGACCCAGTACTTC.

The sample holds many counts of this clonotype. The rearrangement links TRBV5-1 to TRBJ2-6; D remains unclear. Deletions cut 9 bases from V and 0 bases from J, with 7 bases between. CDR3 length equals 13 residues. Germline V gives CDR1 SGHRS, CDR2 YFSETQ. Here the CDR3 reads CATTDSGANVLTF. CDR3 sequence (DNA): TGCGCCACGACTGACTCTGGGGCCAACGTCCTGACTTTC.

This clonotype was detected once. The chain combines TRBV7-2 with TRBJ1-5; no clear D gene. Germline V gene sequence: CDR1 SGHTA, CDR2 FQGNSA. The CDR3 extends over 15 amino acids. V gave up 5 bases and J gave up 8 bases, with 19 bases separating them. The CDR3, as DNA: TGTGCCAGCAGCCTCCAGACGGGTTTTCGCGAGCCCCAGCATTTT. This gives the protein CASSLQTGFREPQHF. The entire variable domain, with the rest obtained from reference TRBV7-2 and TRBJ1-5, is as follows: GAGVSQSPSNKVTEKGKDVELRCDPISGHTALYWYRQSLGQGLEFLIYFQGNSAPDKSGLPSDRFSAERTGGSVSTLTIQRTQQEDSAVYLCASSLQTGFREPQHFGDGTRLSIL.

This clonotype came up many times. The chain is built from TRBV20-1 and TRBJ2-1; the match to TRBD2 covers 11 bases. The CDR3 sequence is 18 residues long. The germline V gene has CDR1 DFQATT and CDR2 SNEGSKA (reference sequence). V dropped 5 bases and J dropped 0; count of bases not matched to a gene: 12. The DNA for the CDR3 is TGCAGTGCTGCCGAGCCTAGCGGGAGGTCAAGCTCCTACAATGAGCAGTTCTTC. It codes for CSAAEPSGRSSSYNEQFF.

This clonotype was detected a few times. The chain has TRBV28 and TRBJ2-1, with D possibly TRBD1 on 6 matching bases. The CDR3 runs 14 residues. Germline V gene sequence: CDR1 MDHEN, CDR2 SYDVKM. Trimming took off 8 bases at V and 8 bases at J, with 19 bases between the two ends. CDR3 region: CASGRLDSGYEQFF. DNA of the CDR3: TGTGCCAGCGGAAGATTGGACAGTGGCTATGAGCAGTTCTTC.

This clonotype was recorded at least ten times. This chain uses TRBV12-3 or TRBV12-4 with TRBJ2-1, with D maybe TRBD1 (6 bases). With 6 bases removed from V and 9 bases from J, the gap between germline ends came to 12 bases. CDR3 length: 12 amino acids. The CDR3 coding sequence is TGTGCCAGCAGCTCTCAGGGGACTGAGCAGTTCTTC. Its translation: CASSSQGTEQFF.

This clonotype occurred many times. The J gene is TRBJ2-5, the V gene TRBV18, with 7 bases matching TRBD1. From germline, CDR1 is KGHSH and CDR2 LQKENI. The V segment lost 3 bases and the J segment 5 bases; nucleotides outside the gene matches: 9. The CDR3 totals 15 residues. The CDR3 bases are TGTGCCAGCTCACCCTCGACAGGGAAGAGGGAGACCCAGTACTTC. This translates into CASSPSTGKRETQYF. Looking up the rest from reference TRBV18 and TRBJ2-5 gives the full variable domain: NAGVMQNPRHLVRRRGQEARLRCSPMKGHSHVYWYRQLPEEGLKFMVYLQKENIIDESGMPKERFSAEFPKEGPSILRIQQVVRGDSAAYFCASSPSTGKRETQYFGPGTRLLVL.

This clonotype was observed at least ten times. V is TRBV6-1 and J is TRBJ2-1; 7 bases match TRBD1. The junction had 2 bases not matched to a gene; V was cut back by 5 bases and J by 10 bases. CDR3 size: 11 residues. Germline lookup yields CDR1 MNHNS and CDR2 SASEGT. Here the CDR3 DNA reads TGTGCCAGCAGTTGGGGACAGGAGCAGTTCTTC. Protein: CASSWGQEQFF.

This clonotype was counted ten times or more. V usage is TRBV29-1 and J usage is TRBJ2-5; 8 bases map to TRBD1. The CDR3 covers 14 residues. Germline CDR1 reads SQVTM; CDR2 reads ANQGSEA. The ends lost 6 bases at V and 5 bases at J; junction bases unmatched: 11. CDR3 nucleotide sequence: TGCAGCGTCCTTACACAGGGGGTTCGGGAGACCCAGTACTTC. It translates to CSVLTQGVRETQYF.

The V call is TRBV11-1, the J call TRBJ2-7; D remains ambiguous. The V gene's germline CDR1 is SGHAT and CDR2 FQDESV (reference sequence). V lost 5 bases and J 3 bases, leaving 14 bases between the germline ends. CDR3 size: 14 residues. The DNA for the CDR3 is TGTGCCAGCAGCCTCGCGAGGTCGGGCTACGAGCAGTACTTC. Translating gives CASSLARSGYEQYF.

This rearrangement joins TRBV6-1 to TRBJ2-7; D possibly corresponds to TRBD2 (7 bases). V was clipped by 8 bases and J by 3 bases, with 17 bases between them. Germline V gene data show CDR1 as MNHNS and CDR2 as SASEGT. This CDR3 spans 14 amino acids. The CDR3 bases are TGTGCCAGCTCCAAGGGGGGGGGGGTCTACGAGCAGTACTTC. This gives the protein CASSKGGGVYEQYF.

This clonotype has at least ten counts. The rearrangement joins TRBV30 to TRBJ2-1, with 10 bases that match TRBD2. This CDR3 has 14 amino acids. V was clipped by 3 bases and J by 3 bases; unmatched bases: 2. The germline V gene has CDR1 GTSNPN and CDR2 SVGIG (reference sequence). The CDR3 here is CAWRIAGGYNEQFF. The CDR3 DNA reads as TGTGCCTGGAGGATAGCGGGAGGCTACAATGAGCAGTTCTTC.

This clonotype has a count of ten or more. This chain links TRBV11-2 with TRBJ2-1, with 14 bases lining up with TRBD2. This CDR3 is 17 amino acids long. Germline CDR1 SGHAT, CDR2 FQNNGV. Losses at the gene ends were 3 bases for V and 7 bases for J; bases not matched to a gene: 8. CDR3 nucleotide sequence: TGTGCCAGCAGCTTCAGACTAGCGGGAGGGAGGGGTAATGAGCAGTTCTTC. It encodes CASSFRLAGGRGNEQFF.

This chain connects TRBV6-1 to TRBJ2-1; 10 nucleotides agree with TRBD1. V trimming: 6 bases; J trimming: 14 bases; junction bases outside the gene matches: 7. CDR3 length: 12 amino acids. The V gene's germline CDR1 is MNHNS and CDR2 SASEGT. The CDR3 nucleotides read TGTGCCAGCAGAAAACCGGGACAGGGGAAGTTCTTC. Residues: CASRKPGQGKFF.

This clonotype was seen ten or more times. The chain recombines TRBV12-3 or TRBV12-4 with TRBJ2-1, with 12 bases that match TRBD1. V shed 7 bases and J 3 bases; nucleotides not matched to a gene: 4. This CDR3 region has 15 residues. In DNA form, the CDR3 reads TGTGCCAGCACCGGGACAGGGGGCGTCTACAATGAGCAGTTCTTC. Translated: CASTGTGGVYNEQFF.

This chain uses TRBV7-9 with TRBJ2-7; 7 nucleotides line up with TRBD2. The ends lost 2 bases at V and 1 base at J; junction bases unmatched: 5. CDR1 is SEHNR and CDR2 is FQNEAQ in the germline V gene (reference sequence). The length of the CDR3 is 15 residues. CDR3 loop: CASSLSGTQSYEQYF. CDR3 bases: TGTGCCAGCAGCTTAAGCGGGACCCAGTCCTACGAGCAGTACTTC.

As to this clonotype: A read error is possible here, since a much larger clone lies one base away. The chain is built from TRBV11-2 and TRBJ2-5; a possible D gene is TRBD1 (6 bases). The CDR3 is 15 residues long. CDR1 is SGHAT, CDR2 FQNNGV, per germline. V was clipped by 5 bases and J by 4 bases, with 17 bases between them. Written as DNA, the CDR3 is TGTGCCAGCAGCGCGACACAGGGAAGTGTAGAGACCCAGTACTTC. Its protein is CASSATQGSVETQYF.

The table lists this clonotype with many counts. The rearrangement links TRBV11-2 to TRBJ2-7, with D possibly matching TRBD1 (6 bases). This CDR3 comprises 15 residues. Between the trimmed V and J ends, which lost 1 base and 5 bases, there was a span of 15 bases. The germline V gene has CDR1 SGHAT and CDR2 FQNNGV. This CDR3 is CASSLAWGQVDEQYF. The CDR3 nucleotides are TGTGCCAGCAGCTTAGCGTGGGGGCAGGTGGACGAGCAGTACTTC.